This TCR beta chain appears in the sequencing data of a study of blood T cells in healthy people across ages. For the second PCR, which ran for about 7 to 11 cycles, a sample-barcoded 5' primer and a J-beta primer mix were used. TCRdb re-derived calls from the 5' RACE reads in MiXCR, one entry per CDR3 protein. The table lists 700,000 or so distinct CDR3 sequences, about a fifth of them singletons, with roughly 22% in the top ten. This clonotype was seen a few times. The CDR3 extends over 15 amino acids. This sequence joins TRBV12-3 or TRBV12-4 and TRBJ2-5; the match to TRBD2 covers 7 bases. With the DNA end fitting TRBJ2-1 better, the J assignment may be wrong. This sequence originates from a man between 65 and 85 years old in good health. The sequenced sample consisted of blood. The CDR3 region is CASSLESGKYGEQFF. The CDR3 nucleotides read TGTGCCAGCAGTTTGGAAAGCGGGAAGTACGGTGAGCAGTTCTTC.